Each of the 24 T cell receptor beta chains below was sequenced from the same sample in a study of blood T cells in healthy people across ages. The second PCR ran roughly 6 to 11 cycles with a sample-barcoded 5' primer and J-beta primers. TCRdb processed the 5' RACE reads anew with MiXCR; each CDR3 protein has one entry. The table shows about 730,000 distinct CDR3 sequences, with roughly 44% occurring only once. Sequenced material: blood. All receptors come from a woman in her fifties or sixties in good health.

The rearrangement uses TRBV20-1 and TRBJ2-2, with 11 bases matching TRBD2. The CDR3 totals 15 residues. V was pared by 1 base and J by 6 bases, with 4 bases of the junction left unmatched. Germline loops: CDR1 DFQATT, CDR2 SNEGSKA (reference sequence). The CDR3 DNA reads TGCAGTGCTAGAGTAGCGGGGGGGCCTTCCGGGGAGCTGTTTTTT. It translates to CSARVAGGPSGELFF.

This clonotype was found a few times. The CDR3 DNA sequence: TGCGCCAGCAGCTTGACCTTGGTAGGGTCCGGGGGCTACGAGCAGTACTTC. This translates into CASSLTLVGSGGYEQYF. This chain connects TRBV5-1 to TRBJ2-7; D may be TRBD2 (6 bases). V shed 1 base and J shed 3 bases, with 20 bases lying between them. The CDR3 runs 17 residues. Germline CDR1 is SGHRS and CDR2 is YFSETQ.

CDR3 amino acids: CSARTAGVGETQYF. In DNA form, the CDR3 reads TGCAGTGCTAGAACGGCGGGAGTAGGAGAGACCCAGTACTTC. The genes are TRBV20-1 and TRBJ2-5; 7 bases match TRBD2. The CDR3 loop spans 14 amino acids. Germline CDR1 is DFQATT and CDR2 is SNEGSKA (reference sequence). Unmatched junction bases numbered 7, after V lost 2 bases and J lost 4 bases.

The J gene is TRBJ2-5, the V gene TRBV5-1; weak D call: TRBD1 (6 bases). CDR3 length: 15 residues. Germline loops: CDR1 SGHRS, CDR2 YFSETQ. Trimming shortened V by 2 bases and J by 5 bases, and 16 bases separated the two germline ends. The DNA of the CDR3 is TGCGCCAGCAGCTTTGGCGCAGGGGCTAAGGAGACCCAGTACTTC. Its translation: CASSFGAGAKETQYF.

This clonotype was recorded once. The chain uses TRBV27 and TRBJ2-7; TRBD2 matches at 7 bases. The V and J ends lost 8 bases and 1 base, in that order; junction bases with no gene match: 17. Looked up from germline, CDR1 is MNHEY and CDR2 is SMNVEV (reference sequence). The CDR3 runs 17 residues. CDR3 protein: CASCPIFSGGGSYEQYF. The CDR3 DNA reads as TGTGCCAGCTGTCCCATCTTTTCCGGGGGAGGGTCCTACGAGCAGTACTTC.

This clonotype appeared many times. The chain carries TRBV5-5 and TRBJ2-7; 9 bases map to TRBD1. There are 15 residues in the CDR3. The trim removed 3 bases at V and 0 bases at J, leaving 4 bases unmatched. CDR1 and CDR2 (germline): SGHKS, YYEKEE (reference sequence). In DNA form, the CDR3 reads TGTGCCAGCAGCTGGGACAGGGTGAGCTCCTACGAGCAGTACTTC. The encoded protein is CASSWDRVSSYEQYF.

The CDR3 region is CASSVDRGRGDTQYF. The CDR3 DNA sequence: TGTGCCAGCAGCGTTGACAGGGGGCGAGGAGATACGCAGTATTTT. The chain has TRBV12-3 or TRBV12-4 and TRBJ2-3; 10 bases are a match to TRBD1. The V segment lost 6 bases and the J segment 5 bases; nucleotides outside the gene matches: 8. The CDR3 is 15 residues long.

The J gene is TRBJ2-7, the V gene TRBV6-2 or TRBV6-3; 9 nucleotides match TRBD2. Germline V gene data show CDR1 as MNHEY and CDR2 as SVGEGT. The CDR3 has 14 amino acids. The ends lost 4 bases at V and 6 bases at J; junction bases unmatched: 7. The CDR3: CASSLVAGAVEQYF. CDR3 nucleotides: TGTGCCAGCAGTTTGGTAGCGGGAGCCGTCGAGCAGTACTTC.

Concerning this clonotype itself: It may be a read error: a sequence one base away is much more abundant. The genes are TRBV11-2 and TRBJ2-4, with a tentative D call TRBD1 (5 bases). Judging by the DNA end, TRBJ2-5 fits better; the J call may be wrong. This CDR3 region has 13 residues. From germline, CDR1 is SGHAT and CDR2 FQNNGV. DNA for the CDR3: TGTGCCAGCAGCGTACCAGGGTCAGAGACCCAGTACTTC. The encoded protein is CASSVPGSETQYF.

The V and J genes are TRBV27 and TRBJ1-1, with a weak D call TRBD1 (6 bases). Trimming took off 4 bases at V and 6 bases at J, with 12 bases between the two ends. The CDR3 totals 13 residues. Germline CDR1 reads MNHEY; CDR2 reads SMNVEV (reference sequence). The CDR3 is CASSYTGGSEAFF. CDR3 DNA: TGTGCCAGCAGTTATACCGGGGGCTCTGAAGCTTTCTTT.

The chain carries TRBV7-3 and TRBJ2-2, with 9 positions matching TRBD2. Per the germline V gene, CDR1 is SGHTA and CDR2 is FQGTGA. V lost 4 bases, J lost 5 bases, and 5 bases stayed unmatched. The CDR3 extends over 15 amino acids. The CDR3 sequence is CASSSGLAGTGELFF. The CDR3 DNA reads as TGTGCCAGCAGCTCCGGCCTAGCGGGGACCGGGGAGCTGTTTTTT.

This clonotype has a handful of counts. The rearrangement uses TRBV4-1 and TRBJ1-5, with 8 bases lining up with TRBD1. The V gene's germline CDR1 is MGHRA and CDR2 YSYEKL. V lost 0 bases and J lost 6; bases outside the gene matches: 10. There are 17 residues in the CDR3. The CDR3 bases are TGCGCCAGCAGCCAAGATGAGGCAGGGGGCCGGTCTCAGCCCCAGCATTTT. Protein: CASSQDEAGGRSQPQHF.

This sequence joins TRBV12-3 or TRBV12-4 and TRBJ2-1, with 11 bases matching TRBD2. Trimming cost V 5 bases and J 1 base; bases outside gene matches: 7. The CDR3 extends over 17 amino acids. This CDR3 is CASSTQLAGGSYNEQFF. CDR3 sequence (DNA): TGTGCCAGCAGTACCCAGCTAGCGGGGGGATCCTACAATGAGCAGTTCTTC.

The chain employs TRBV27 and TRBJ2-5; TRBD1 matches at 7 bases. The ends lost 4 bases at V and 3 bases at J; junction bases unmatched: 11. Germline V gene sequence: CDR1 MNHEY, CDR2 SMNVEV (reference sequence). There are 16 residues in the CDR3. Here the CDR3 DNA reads TGTGCCAGCAGTTCTCCAGGGGGTGTACACGAAGAGACCCAGTACTTC. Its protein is CASSSPGGVHEETQYF.

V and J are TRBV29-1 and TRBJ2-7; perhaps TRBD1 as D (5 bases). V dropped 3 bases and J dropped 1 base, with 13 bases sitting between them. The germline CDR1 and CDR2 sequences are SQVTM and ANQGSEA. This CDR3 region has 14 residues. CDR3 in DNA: TGCAGCGTTGATGCCGGACACCCTTCCTACGAGCAGTACTTC. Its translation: CSVDAGHPSYEQYF.

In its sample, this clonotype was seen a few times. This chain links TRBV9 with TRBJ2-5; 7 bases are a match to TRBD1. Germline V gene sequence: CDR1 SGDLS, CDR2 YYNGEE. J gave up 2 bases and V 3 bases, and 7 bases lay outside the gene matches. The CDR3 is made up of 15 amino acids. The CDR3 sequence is CASSGGGGVQETQYF. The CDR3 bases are TGTGCCAGCAGCGGAGGGGGCGGCGTTCAAGAGACCCAGTACTTC.

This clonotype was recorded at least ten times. The CDR3 loop is CASSSDRGPYEQYF. CDR3 DNA sequence: TGTGCCAGCAGCTCGGACAGGGGGCCCTACGAGCAGTACTTC. This sequence joins TRBV11-1 and TRBJ2-7; 11 bases are a match to TRBD1. This CDR3 spans 14 amino acids. Germline V gives CDR1 SGHAT, CDR2 FQDESV (reference sequence). Losses at the gene ends were 4 bases for V and 2 bases for J; bases not matched to a gene: 1.

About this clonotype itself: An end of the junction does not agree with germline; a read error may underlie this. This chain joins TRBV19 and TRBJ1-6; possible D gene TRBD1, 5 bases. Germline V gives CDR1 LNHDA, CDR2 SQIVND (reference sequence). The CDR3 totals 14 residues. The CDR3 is CDSSIAREVSPLHF. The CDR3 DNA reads TGTGACAGTAGTATTGCCAGGGAAGTCTCACCCCTCCACTTT.

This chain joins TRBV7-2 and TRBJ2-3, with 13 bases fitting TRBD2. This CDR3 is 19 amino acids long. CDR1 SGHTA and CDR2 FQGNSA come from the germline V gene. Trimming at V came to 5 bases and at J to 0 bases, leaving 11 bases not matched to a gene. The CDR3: CASSPKTSGGLASTDTQYF. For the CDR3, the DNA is TGTGCCAGCAGCCCCAAGACTAGCGGGGGGCTCGCTAGCACAGATACGCAGTATTTT.

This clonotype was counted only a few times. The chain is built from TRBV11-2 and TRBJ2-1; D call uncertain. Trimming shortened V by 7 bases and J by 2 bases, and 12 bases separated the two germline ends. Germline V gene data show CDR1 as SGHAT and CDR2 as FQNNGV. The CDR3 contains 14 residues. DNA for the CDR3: TGTGCCAGCACCGTCGGGCGGACCTACAATGAGCAGTTCTTC. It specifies CASTVGRTYNEQFF.

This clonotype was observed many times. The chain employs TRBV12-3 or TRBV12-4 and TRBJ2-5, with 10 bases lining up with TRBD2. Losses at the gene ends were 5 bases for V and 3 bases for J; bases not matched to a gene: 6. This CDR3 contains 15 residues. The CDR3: CASSPRTSGKETQYF. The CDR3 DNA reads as TGTGCCAGCAGTCCTCGGACTAGCGGCAAAGAGACCCAGTACTTC.

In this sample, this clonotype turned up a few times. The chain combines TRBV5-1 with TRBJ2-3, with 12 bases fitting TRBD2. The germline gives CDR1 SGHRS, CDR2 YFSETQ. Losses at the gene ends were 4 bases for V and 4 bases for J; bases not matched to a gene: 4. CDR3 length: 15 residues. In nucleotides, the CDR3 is TGCGCCAGCAGCCATCTAGCGGGAGGGGCAGATACGCAGTATTTT. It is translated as CASSHLAGGADTQYF.

This CDR3 reads CATSREPAGSYEQYF. The DNA for the CDR3 is TGTGCCACCAGCAGAGAACCAGCGGGCTCCTACGAGCAGTACTTC. The V and J genes are TRBV15 and TRBJ2-7, with D perhaps matching TRBD2 (6 bases). The CDR3 is 15 amino acids. The germline V gene encodes CDR1 LNHNV and CDR2 YYDKDF (reference sequence). V shed 0 bases and J shed 0 bases, with 9 bases lying between them.

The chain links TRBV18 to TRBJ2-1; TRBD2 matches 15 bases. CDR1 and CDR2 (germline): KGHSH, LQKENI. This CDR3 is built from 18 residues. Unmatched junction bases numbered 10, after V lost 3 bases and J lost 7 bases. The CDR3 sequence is CASSPRGLAGGEGNEQFF. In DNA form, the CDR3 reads TGTGCCAGCTCACCTAGGGGACTAGCGGGAGGAGAAGGGAATGAGCAGTTCTTC.